Presented here are 15 T cell receptor beta chains from one specimen sequenced in a study of blood T cells in healthy people across ages. The authors ran a second PCR of about 7 to 12 cycles using a sample-barcoded 5' primer and a J-beta primer mix. TCRdb processed the 5' RACE reads anew with MiXCR; each CDR3 protein has one entry. In the table there are about 1.1 million distinct CDR3 sequences, more than 30% of which are singletons. Sequenced input: blood. The receptors shown here come from a man aged 18 to 30 in good health.

This clonotype showed up just a few times. This sequence joins TRBV4-3 and TRBJ2-7; 8 bases align to TRBD1. Germline loops: CDR1 LGHNA, CDR2 YSLEER. There are 15 residues in the CDR3. Trimming cost V 3 bases and J 2 bases; bases outside gene matches: 6. Here the CDR3 DNA reads TGCGCCAGCAGCCAGGACAGGGTCGGAGCCTACGAGCAGTACTTC. Amino acid sequence: CASSQDRVGAYEQYF.

As concerns this clonotype: At one end, the junction sequence differs from germline, possibly due to a read error. The V call is TRBV12-3 or TRBV12-4, the J call TRBJ1-4; no definite D call. The CDR3 spans 13 residues. The DNA of the CDR3 is TGTGCCGGCAGCCTCGGAGGGAATGAAAAACTGTTTTTT. Its translation: CAGSLGGNEKLFF.

This clonotype was counted between two and nine times. The chain is built from TRBV7-9 and TRBJ2-1; tentative D call: TRBD1 (5 bases). The CDR3 runs 14 residues. Per the germline V gene, CDR1 is SEHNR and CDR2 is FQNEAQ (reference sequence). Trimming took 11 bases from V and 9 from J, leaving 23 bases between them. CDR3 region: CAGEGAPPLGEQFF. The CDR3 DNA reads as TGTGCCGGTGAAGGGGCTCCCCCCCTTGGTGAGCAGTTCTTC. The whole variable domain, filled in from reference TRBV7-9 and TRBJ2-1, reads DTGVSQNPRHKITKRGQNVTFRCDPISEHNRLYWYRQTLGQGPEFLTYFQNEAQLEKSRLLSDRFSAERPKGSFSTLEIQRTEQGDSAMYLCAGEGAPPLGEQFFGPGTRLTVL.

The chain carries TRBV27 and TRBJ2-7; 10 positions match TRBD2. V was pared by 6 bases and J by 7 bases, with 15 bases of the junction left unmatched. This CDR3 contains 16 residues. Looked up from germline, CDR1 is MNHEY and CDR2 is SMNVEV (reference sequence). The CDR3 coding sequence is TGTGCCAGCAGCCGTCCCGGAGCGGGGGGGCTCAATGAGCAGTACTTC. It specifies CASSRPGAGGLNEQYF.

The chain couples TRBV12-3 or TRBV12-4 to TRBJ1-2; D call uncertain. Trimming took off 6 bases at V and 0 bases at J, with 17 bases between the two ends. The CDR3 sequence is 16 residues long. CDR3 DNA sequence: TGTGCCAGCAGACCTGGCGGGCGCATACCTAACTATGGCTACACCTTC. This codes for CASRPGGRIPNYGYTF.

This clonotype has at least ten counts. The gene calls are TRBV5-6 and TRBJ1-1, with 9 positions matching TRBD1. The CDR3 contains 16 residues. Germline assignment: CDR1 SGHDT and CDR2 YYEEEE. J was trimmed by 4 bases and V by 4 bases; bases with no gene match: 11. CDR3 sequence reads: CASSPGTGRFSTEAFF. CDR3 bases: TGTGCCAGCAGCCCAGGGACAGGGAGGTTCAGCACTGAAGCTTTCTTT.

This chain uses TRBV20-1 with TRBJ2-1, with 10 nucleotides matching TRBD2. In germline, CDR1 is DFQATT, CDR2 SNEGSKA (reference sequence). The J segment lost 8 bases and the V segment lost 3 bases, leaving 10 bases of the junction unmatched. This CDR3 has 15 residues. The CDR3 spells CSASYSAGGHDEQFF. DNA of the CDR3: TGCAGTGCTAGTTATTCAGCGGGGGGGCACGATGAGCAGTTCTTC.

CDR3 residues: CASSLRTHEAFF. The CDR3 DNA reads TGTGCCAGCAGCTTACGGACCCATGAAGCTTTCTTT. The V call is TRBV7-2, the J call TRBJ1-1; D is unclear. The length of the CDR3 is 12 residues. V was clipped by 2 bases and J by 7 bases, with 8 bases between them. Germline loops: CDR1 SGHTA, CDR2 FQGNSA. Together with reference TRBV7-2 and TRBJ1-1, the CDR3 gives the full variable domain: GAGVSQSPSNKVTEKGKDVELRCDPISGHTALYWYRQSLGQGLEFLIYFQGNSAPDKSGLPSDRFSAERTGGSVSTLTIQRTQQEDSAVYLCASSLRTHEAFFGQGTRLTVV.

The genes are TRBV6-2 or TRBV6-3 and TRBJ2-7, with TRBD2 matching 10 bases. Looked up from germline, CDR1 is MNHEY and CDR2 is SVGEGT. The trim removed 7 bases at V and 7 bases at J, leaving 19 bases unmatched. The CDR3 spans 17 residues. CDR3: CASITTGTSDAYNEQYF. The CDR3 DNA follows: TGTGCCAGCATCACAACCGGGACTAGCGACGCCTACAATGAGCAGTACTTC.

At least ten counts were recorded for this clonotype. The chain is built from TRBV7-8 and TRBJ1-1; D is ambiguous. V was clipped by 2 bases and J by 4 bases, with 8 bases between them. Germline CDR1 reads SGHVS; CDR2 reads FQNEAQ. The CDR3 is 13 residues long. CDR3 residues: CASSLRGFTEAFF. The CDR3 DNA reads as TGTGCCAGCAGCTTACGGGGTTTCACTGAAGCTTTCTTT.

V is TRBV28 and J is TRBJ2-1; 7 bases match TRBD1. V dropped 5 bases and J dropped 0; count of bases not matched to a gene: 7. The CDR3 loop spans 16 amino acids. Germline V gene data show CDR1 as MDHEN and CDR2 as SYDVKM. The CDR3 bases are TGTGCCAGCAGTATTGGGACAGATAGCTCCTACAATGAGCAGTTCTTC. It translates to CASSIGTDSSYNEQFF.

The genes are TRBV27 and TRBJ1-1, with TRBD1 as a possible D gene (6 bases). Per germline, CDR1 MNHEY and CDR2 SMNVEV (reference sequence). Between the trimmed V and J ends, which lost 5 bases and 1 base, there was a span of 17 bases. CDR3 size: 16 residues. The CDR3 reads CASSPHPGQTNTEAFF. The CDR3 DNA is TGTGCCAGCAGTCCCCACCCGGGACAAACGAACACTGAAGCTTTCTTT.

The V call is TRBV7-2, the J call TRBJ1-1; 8 nucleotides align to TRBD1. Germline CDR1 and CDR2: SGHTA and FQGNSA. This CDR3 spans 14 amino acids. The trim removed 5 bases at V and 4 bases at J, leaving 6 bases unmatched. Here the CDR3 reads CASSRDRGSTEAFF. CDR3 DNA: TGTGCCAGCAGCCGTGACAGGGGATCCACTGAAGCTTTCTTT.

The chain employs TRBV12-3 or TRBV12-4 and TRBJ2-1; D may be TRBD2 (6 bases). The DNA end is more similar to TRBJ2-7, so the J call may be wrong. This CDR3 has 14 amino acids. CDR3 DNA: TGTGCCAGCAGTCACGGGACTCCTTACAATGAGCAGTACTTC. This gives the protein CASSHGTPYNEQYF.

In its sample, this clonotype was seen a few times. The chain recombines TRBV27 with TRBJ2-1; no reliable D call. The CDR3 is 13 amino acids. Deletions cut 2 bases from V and 5 bases from J, with 7 bases between. Germline values: CDR1 MNHEY, CDR2 SMNVEV (reference sequence). CDR3 DNA sequence: TGTGCCAGCAGTTTACCGAGAGACAATGAGCAGTTCTTC. Its protein is CASSLPRDNEQFF.